This T cell receptor (beta chain) stems from a study of blood T cell repertoires in COVID-19. The CDR3 has 14 amino acids. With 3 bases removed from V and 4 bases from J, the gap between germline ends came to 14 bases. CDR1 SQVTM and CDR2 ANQGSEA come from the germline V gene. The table came from immunoSEQ multiplex PCR; TCRdb's copy has only in-frame clones and leaves some out. The sample carries 50,000 or so clones, roughly four fifths recorded once. The TCR comes from a man between 40 and 49 years old with acute or convalescent COVID-19. The chain couples TRBV29-1 to TRBJ2-3; a weak D match, TRBD1 (7 bases). Material for sequencing was peripheral blood. CDR3 bases: TGCAGCGTTGAGGGGGCAGGGGGGCCAGATACGCAGTATTTT. This encodes CSVEGAGGPDTQYF.